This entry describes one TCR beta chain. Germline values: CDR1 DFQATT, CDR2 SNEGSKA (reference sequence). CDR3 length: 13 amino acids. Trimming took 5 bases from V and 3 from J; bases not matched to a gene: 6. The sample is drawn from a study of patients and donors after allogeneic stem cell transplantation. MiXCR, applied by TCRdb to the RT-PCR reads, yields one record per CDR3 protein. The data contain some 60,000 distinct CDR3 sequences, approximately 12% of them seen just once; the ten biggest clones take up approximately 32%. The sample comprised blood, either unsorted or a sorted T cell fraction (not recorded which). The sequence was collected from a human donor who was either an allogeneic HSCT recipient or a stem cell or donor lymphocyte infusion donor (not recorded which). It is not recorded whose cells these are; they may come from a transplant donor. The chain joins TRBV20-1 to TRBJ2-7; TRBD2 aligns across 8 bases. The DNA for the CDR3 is TGCAGTGCTCGGACTAGCTTGGACTACGAGCAGTACTTC. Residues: CSARTSLDYEQYF.